This TCR beta chain is from a study of T cells in Graves' hyperthyroidism and ophthalmopathy. Broader study findings: Most thyroid clonotypes expanded above 0.001 appeared in blood too.

This clonotype was seen ten or more times. Its antigen is unknown. RNA transcripts served as the template for amplifying TCR beta CDR3 regions. Researchers ran a first-round RT-PCR on the TCR CDR3 using the HTBI primer set. TCRdb itself ran the multiplex PCR reads through MiXCR, one entry per CDR3 protein. There are about 640,000 distinct CDR3 sequences in the sample; about 15% occur only once, and around 13% lies in the top ten. V shed 9 bases, J shed 2 bases, and the junction held 10 bases outside the gene matches. Germline CDR1 is MDHEN and CDR2 is SYDVKM. CDR3 length: 14 residues. This chain connects TRBV28 to TRBJ2-7; 7 bases are a match to TRBD2. The sequencing sample was made of blood. This TCR derives from a woman in her forties or fifties with Graves' ophthalmopathy. The CDR3 sequence: CASYSSGIPYEQYF. DNA for the CDR3: TGTGCCAGTTACTCGAGCGGGATCCCCTACGAGCAGTACTTC.